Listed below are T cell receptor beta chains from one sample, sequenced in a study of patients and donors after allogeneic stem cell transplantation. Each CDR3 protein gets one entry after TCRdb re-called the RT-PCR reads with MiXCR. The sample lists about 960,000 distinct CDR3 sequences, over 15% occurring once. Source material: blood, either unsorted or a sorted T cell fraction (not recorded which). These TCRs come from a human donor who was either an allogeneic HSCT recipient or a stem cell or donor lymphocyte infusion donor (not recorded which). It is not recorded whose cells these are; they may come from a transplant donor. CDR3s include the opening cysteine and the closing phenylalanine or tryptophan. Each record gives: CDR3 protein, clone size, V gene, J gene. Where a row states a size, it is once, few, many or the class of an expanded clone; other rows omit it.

cdr3_aa: CASSQEGGRGNIQYF
clone_size: few
v_call: TRBV4-2
j_call: TRBJ2-4

cdr3_aa: CASSFFPLQGGAEAFF
clone_size: -
v_call: TRBV12-3/TRBV12-4
j_call: TRBJ1-1

cdr3_aa: CAIRGGQAENTEAFF
clone_size: -
v_call: TRBV10-3
j_call: TRBJ1-1

cdr3_aa: CASSMTRNEQYF
clone_size: few
v_call: TRBV12-3/TRBV12-4
j_call: TRBJ2-7

cdr3_aa: CASSFWGFGEQYF
clone_size: few
v_call: TRBV5-4
j_call: TRBJ2-7

cdr3_aa: CASSFQDINYGYTF
clone_size: -
v_call: TRBV12-3/TRBV12-4
j_call: TRBJ1-2

cdr3_aa: CASSPRRHGETQYF
clone_size: -
v_call: TRBV12-3/TRBV12-4
j_call: TRBJ2-5

cdr3_aa: CATSIKQGIAGELFF
clone_size: -
v_call: TRBV24-1
j_call: TRBJ2-2

cdr3_aa: CASSLGGQGTSNYGYTF
clone_size: -
v_call: TRBV12-3/TRBV12-4
j_call: TRBJ1-2

cdr3_aa: CSAREVGSAGELFF
clone_size: few
v_call: TRBV20-1
j_call: TRBJ2-2

cdr3_aa: CASSTGHNQPQHF
clone_size: -
v_call: TRBV5-4
j_call: TRBJ1-5

cdr3_aa: CSVTGFRETQYF
clone_size: few
v_call: TRBV29-1
j_call: TRBJ2-5

cdr3_aa: CASRSGLNTYQPQHF
clone_size: -
v_call: TRBV12-3/TRBV12-4
j_call: TRBJ1-5

cdr3_aa: CASSGPGFNQPQHF
clone_size: few
v_call: TRBV2
j_call: TRBJ1-5

cdr3_aa: CASSKKVLAGGHTDTQYF
clone_size: -
v_call: TRBV5-5
j_call: TRBJ2-3

cdr3_aa: CASSFRDGRGQPQHF
clone_size: few
v_call: TRBV12-3/TRBV12-4
j_call: TRBJ1-5

cdr3_aa: CASRARTGPDTQYF
clone_size: -
v_call: TRBV6-2/TRBV6-3
j_call: TRBJ2-3

cdr3_aa: CASSRGTAYGYTF
clone_size: few
v_call: TRBV12-3/TRBV12-4
j_call: TRBJ1-2

cdr3_aa: CASSQDNAGGYTF
clone_size: many
v_call: TRBV4-1
j_call: TRBJ1-2

cdr3_aa: CASSPRSLAGDTQYF
clone_size: -
v_call: TRBV3-1
j_call: TRBJ2-3

cdr3_aa: CASSYSSARSYNEQFF
clone_size: -
v_call: TRBV9
j_call: TRBJ2-1

cdr3_aa: CASSTRQGATISGANVLTF
clone_size: -
v_call: TRBV9
j_call: TRBJ2-6